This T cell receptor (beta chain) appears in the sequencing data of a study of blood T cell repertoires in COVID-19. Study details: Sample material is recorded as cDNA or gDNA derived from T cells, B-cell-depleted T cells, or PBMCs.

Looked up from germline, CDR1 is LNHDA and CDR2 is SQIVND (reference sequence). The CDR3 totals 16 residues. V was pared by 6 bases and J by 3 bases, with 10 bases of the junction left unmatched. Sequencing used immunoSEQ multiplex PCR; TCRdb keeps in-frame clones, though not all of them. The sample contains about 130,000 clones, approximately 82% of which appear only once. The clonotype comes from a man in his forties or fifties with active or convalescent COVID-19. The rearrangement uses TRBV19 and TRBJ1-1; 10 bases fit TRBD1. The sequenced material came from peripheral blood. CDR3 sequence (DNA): TGTGCCAGTAGCCTTCTTAAGGGACAGGGGTACACTGAAGCTTTCTTT. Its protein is CASSLLKGQGYTEAFF.